This T cell receptor (beta chain) was identified in a study of cytomegalovirus exposure and HLA in healthy donors. Whole-study findings and limits: In vitro data verified three CMV-associated chains as specific for CMV antigens. TCR beta chains numbering under 200 were designated cytomegalovirus-associated. Reported performance of the classifier showed diagnosis of cytomegalovirus status with high specificity and sensitivity.

Separate from the roughly 700-subject first cohort was the approximately 110-subject validation cohort, to which the donors belonged. Repertoires were generated with immunoSEQ multiplex PCR, while TCRdb's copy carries only in-frame clones and drops some. The sample has 98,000 or so clones, approximately 85% seen once. As concerns this clone: What it recognizes is unknown.

The V gene's germline CDR1 is MNHNS and CDR2 SASEGT. CDR3 size: 15 residues. Unmatched junction bases numbered 5, after V lost 2 bases and J lost 4 bases. The sequenced sample was PBMCs. The receptor was isolated from a woman aged 18-29 years in good health and CMV-seronegative. The V gene is TRBV6-1, the J gene TRBJ2-1; 7 bases are a match to TRBD2. Here the CDR3 reads CASSELRDYYNEQFF. The CDR3 coding sequence is TGTGCCAGCAGTGAACTTAGGGACTATTACAATGAGCAGTTCTTC.